This is a list of T cell receptor beta chains from one sample in a study of CD8 T cells in ankylosing spondylitis. TCRdb redid the calling of the 5' RACE reads with MiXCR, one entry per CDR3 protein. The repertoire consists of around 150,000 distinct CDR3 sequences, with under 45% occurring once and the leading ten covering nearly 15%. The specimen sequenced was synovial fluid, either unsorted or a sorted T cell fraction (not recorded which). These receptors all stem from a male donor with ankylosing spondylitis. CDR3s include the opening cysteine and the closing phenylalanine or tryptophan. D genes are given only for firm matches. Where a row states a size, it is once, few, many or the class of an expanded clone; other rows omit it.

d_gene	v_gene	abundance	len	j_gene	CDR3aa	CDR3nt
-	TRBV5-1	few	16	TRBJ2-2	CASSFRVPDVVGELFF	TGCGCCAGCAGCTTTCGGGTCCCAGATGTGGTCGGGGAGCTGTTTTTT
-	TRBV30	many	16	TRBJ2-1	CAWSVQPLGSYNEQFF	TGTGCCTGGAGTGTACAGCCCCTGGGCTCCTACAATGAGCAGTTCTTC
TRBD1	TRBV29-1	-	17	TRBJ2-1	CSVETGGFPHRHNEQFF	TGCAGCGTTGAGACAGGGGGCTTCCCCCACCGTCACAATGAGCAGTTCTTC
-	TRBV12-3/TRBV12-4	few	14	TRBJ1-1	CATASGGAGTEAFF	TGTGCCACCGCCTCAGGTGGAGCGGGGACTGAAGCTTTCTTT
TRBD2	TRBV7-9	-	14	TRBJ2-1	CASSPVDGRDEQFF	TGTGCCAGCAGCCCGGTGGATGGGAGGGATGAGCAGTTCTTC
-	TRBV11-1	-	18	TRBJ1-2	CASSPRTGIKPPNYGYTF	TGTGCCAGCAGCCCCAGAACAGGGATTAAACCCCCTAACTATGGCTACACCTTC
TRBD1	TRBV5-1	many	17	TRBJ2-2	CASSLLDGQENTGELFF	TGCGCCAGCAGCTTGTTGGACGGACAGGAGAACACCGGGGAGCTGTTTTTT
TRBD2	TRBV12-3/TRBV12-4	few	16	TRBJ2-7	CASSLGAGGSIYEQYF	TGTGCCAGCAGTTTAGGGGCTGGCGGGAGTATTTACGAGCAGTACTTC
TRBD2	TRBV9	-	16	TRBJ2-7	CASSVDSGIVSYEQYF	TGTGCCAGCAGCGTTGATAGCGGGATAGTCTCCTACGAGCAGTACTTC
-	TRBV11-3	-	13	TRBJ2-1	CASSSRADNEQFF	TGTGCCAGCAGCTCCCGGGCCGACAATGAGCAGTTCTTC
-	TRBV20-1	-	11	TRBJ1-1	CRGETNTEAFF	TGCAGGGGAGAAACGAACACTGAAGCTTTCTTT
-	TRBV20-1	few	14	TRBJ2-1	CSARQAESHNEQFF	TGCAGTGCTAGACAGGCTGAATCACACAATGAGCAGTTCTTC
-	TRBV19	few	14	TRBJ2-7	CASSSRDRAYEQYF	TGTGCCAGTAGTTCCCGGGACCGCGCCTACGAGCAGTACTTC
-	TRBV28	-	15	TRBJ2-1	CASAASAPFYNEQFF	TGTGCCAGCGCGGCTAGCGCCCCTTTCTACAATGAGCAGTTCTTC
-	TRBV5-1	many	15	TRBJ1-4	CASSRGPSRGEKLFF	TGCGCCAGCAGTAGGGGCCCAAGTCGGGGTGAAAAACTGTTTTTT
TRBD1	TRBV5-1	few	14	TRBJ1-1	CASSPGQGLLAAFF	TGCGCCAGCAGCCCGGGACAGGGTCTACTCGCCGCTTTCTTT
-	TRBV10-3	-	16	TRBJ2-4	CAISEKRKLAKNIQYF	TGTGCCATCAGTGAAAAGCGGAAACTAGCCAAAAACATTCAGTACTTC
-	TRBV28	many	12	TRBJ2-1	CASSLIYNEQFF	TGTGCCAGCAGTCTCATATACAATGAGCAGTTCTTC
-	TRBV15	-	15	TRBJ2-4	CATSRDWGYRDIQYF	TGTGCCACCAGCAGAGATTGGGGGTATAGAGACATTCAGTACTTC
-	TRBV24-1	-	14	TRBJ2-3	CATSDLGQLDTQYF	TGTGCCACCAGTGATTTGGGCCAGTTGGATACGCAGTATTTT
-	TRBV10-3	few	13	TRBJ2-7	CAISAPTLYEQYF	TGTGCCATCAGCGCTCCGACCCTCTACGAGCAGTACTTC
-	TRBV20-1	few	12	TRBJ1-1	CSVWTANTEAFF	TGCAGTGTATGGACGGCGAACACTGAAGCTTTCTTT
-	TRBV9	-	16	TRBJ2-5	CASSPLESLEVETQYF	TGTGCCAGCAGCCCCCTAGAGTCTCTTGAGGTGGAGACCCAGTACTTC
TRBD1	TRBV18	-	16	TRBJ2-5	CASSPHLGTGKKTQYF	TGTGCCAGCTCACCACACCTAGGGACAGGGAAAAAGACCCAGTACTTC
TRBD2	TRBV4-2	many	15	TRBJ2-5	CASSQGAGDQETQYF	TGTGCCAGCAGCCAAGGAGCGGGGGACCAAGAGACCCAGTACTTC
-	TRBV5-1	-	15	TRBJ2-7	CASSLAGSSWYEQHF	TGCGCCAGCAGCTTGGCCGGCAGTTCGTGGTACGAGCAGCACTTC
-	TRBV5-1	once	14	TRBJ2-2	CASSLGWEAGELFF	TGCGCCAGCAGCTTGGGTTGGGAAGCCGGGGAGCTGTTTTTT
-	TRBV7-9	once	15	TRBJ2-2	CASSLQASTTGELFF	TGTGCCAGCAGCTTACAGGCTTCAACCACCGGGGAGCTGTTTTTT
-	TRBV29-1	-	16	TRBJ1-3	CSVRSRPADSGNTIYF	TGCAGCGTTAGAAGCCGACCGGCAGACTCTGGAAACACCATATATTTT
TRBD2	TRBV11-2	few	15	TRBJ2-3	CASSLAGASADTQYF	TGTGCCAGCAGCCTAGCGGGGGCTAGTGCAGATACGCAGTATTTT
-	TRBV4-2	-	16	TRBJ2-3	CASSQDWGTSTDTQYF	TGCGCCAGCAGCCAAGATTGGGGTACTAGCACAGATACGCAGTATTTT
-	TRBV4-2	once	15	TRBJ1-6	CASSQDAGTNSPLHF	TGTGCCAGCAGCCAAGATGCAGGTACCAATTCACCCCTCCACTTT
TRBD2	TRBV7-8	-	16	TRBJ2-2	CASSFRLAGNTGELFF	TGTGCCAGCAGCTTCCGACTAGCGGGGAACACCGGGGAGCTGTTTTTT
-	TRBV15	few	18	TRBJ2-2	CATSRGPALAYTPGELFF	TGTGCCACCAGCAGAGGCCCAGCTCTCGCATACACACCCGGGGAGCTGTTTTTT
TRBD2	TRBV20-1	-	16	TRBJ2-1	CSARDLLAGVLNEQFF	TGCAGTGCTAGAGACCTACTAGCGGGAGTTCTCAATGAGCAGTTCTTC
-	TRBV25-1	many	13	TRBJ1-1	CASSAPGYTEAFF	TGTGCCAGCAGTGCCCCTGGGTACACTGAAGCTTTCTTT
-	TRBV19	-	16	TRBJ2-3	CASSDITRDSTDTQYF	TGTGCCAGTAGTGACATCACACGGGACAGCACAGATACGCAGTATTTT
TRBD2	TRBV24-1	-	16	TRBJ2-1	CATSDLGLAGGYEQFF	TGTGCCACCAGTGACTTGGGACTAGCGGGAGGCTATGAGCAGTTCTTC
TRBD2	TRBV7-9	few	16	TRBJ2-2	CASSLSPSGETGELFF	TGTGCCAGCAGCTTATCCCCTAGCGGAGAGACCGGGGAGCTGTTTTTT
-	TRBV28	few	18	TRBJ1-3	CASSLWGAPWSSGNTIYF	TGTGCCAGCAGTTTATGGGGGGCCCCCTGGAGCTCTGGAAACACCATATATTTT
-	TRBV12-3/TRBV12-4	few	13	TRBJ1-2	CASSSSVGRGYTF	TGTGCCAGCAGTTCCAGCGTCGGGCGCGGCTACACCTTC
TRBD2	TRBV20-1	-	19	TRBJ2-3	CSARGDTSGGPHGTDTQYF	TGCAGTGCTAGAGGCGATACTAGCGGGGGCCCCCACGGCACAGATACGCAGTATTTT